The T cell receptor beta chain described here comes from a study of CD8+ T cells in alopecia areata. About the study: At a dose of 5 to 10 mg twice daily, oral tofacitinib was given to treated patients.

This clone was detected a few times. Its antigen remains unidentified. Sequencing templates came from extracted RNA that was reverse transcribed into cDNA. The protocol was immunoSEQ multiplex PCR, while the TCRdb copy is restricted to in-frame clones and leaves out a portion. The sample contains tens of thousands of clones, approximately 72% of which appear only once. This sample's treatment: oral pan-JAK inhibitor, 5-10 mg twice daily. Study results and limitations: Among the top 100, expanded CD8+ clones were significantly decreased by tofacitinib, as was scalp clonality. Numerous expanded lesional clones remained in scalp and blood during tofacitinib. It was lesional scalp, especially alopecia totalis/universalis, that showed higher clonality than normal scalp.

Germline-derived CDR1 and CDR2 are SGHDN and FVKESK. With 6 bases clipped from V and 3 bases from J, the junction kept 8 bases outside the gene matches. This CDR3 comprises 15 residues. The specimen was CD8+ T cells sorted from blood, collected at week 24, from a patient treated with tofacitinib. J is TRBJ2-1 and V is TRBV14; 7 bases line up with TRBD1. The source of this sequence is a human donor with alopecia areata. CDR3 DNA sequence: TGTGCCAGCAGTCGCCGGGACAGTTACTACAATGAGCAGTTCTTC. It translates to CASSRRDSYYNEQFF.